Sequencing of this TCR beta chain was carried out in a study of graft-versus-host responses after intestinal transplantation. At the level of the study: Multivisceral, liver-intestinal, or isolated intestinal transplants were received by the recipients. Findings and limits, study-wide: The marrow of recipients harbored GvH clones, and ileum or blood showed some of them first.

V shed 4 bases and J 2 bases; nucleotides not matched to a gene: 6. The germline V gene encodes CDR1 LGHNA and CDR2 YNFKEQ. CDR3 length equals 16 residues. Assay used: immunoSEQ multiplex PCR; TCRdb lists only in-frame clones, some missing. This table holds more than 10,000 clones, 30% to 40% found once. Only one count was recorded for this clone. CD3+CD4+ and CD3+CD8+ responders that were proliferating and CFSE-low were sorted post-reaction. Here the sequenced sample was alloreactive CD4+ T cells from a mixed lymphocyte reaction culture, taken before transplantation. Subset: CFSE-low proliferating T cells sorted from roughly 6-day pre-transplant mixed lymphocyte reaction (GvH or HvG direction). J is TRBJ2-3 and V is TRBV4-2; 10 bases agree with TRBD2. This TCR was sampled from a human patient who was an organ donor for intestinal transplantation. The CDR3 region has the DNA TGTGCCAGCAGCCCCTGGACTAGCGGTTACACAGATACGCAGTATTTT. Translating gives CASSPWTSGYTDTQYF.